The 22 T cell receptor beta chains listed next were all sequenced from one sample in a study of blood T cell repertoires in COVID-19. Produced via immunoSEQ multiplex PCR; TCRdb's table is partial and in-frame only. The repertoire holds a few hundred thousand clones, with 70% to 90% as singletons. The sample consisted of peripheral blood. All receptors derive from a woman aged 70-85 years with active or convalescent COVID-19.

The chain links TRBV7-9 to TRBJ1-3; D is unresolved. Trimming left V 11 bases short and J 0 bases short, with 17 bases between. Germline V gene data show CDR1 as SEHNR and CDR2 as FQNEAQ (reference sequence). This CDR3 has 15 amino acids. Here the CDR3 reads CAVGYGSNSGNTIYF. The CDR3 DNA follows: TGTGCCGTTGGATACGGGAGTAACTCTGGAAACACCATATATTTT.

This clone appeared once. The chain is built from TRBV19 and TRBJ2-3, with 10 bases fitting TRBD2. Germline loops: CDR1 LNHDA, CDR2 SQIVND (reference sequence). This CDR3 has 15 residues. V was clipped by 5 bases and J by 1 base; unmatched bases: 3. The CDR3 nucleotides are TGTGCCAGTAGTCCGACTAGCGGGCGCACAGATACGCAGTATTTT. Encoded protein: CASSPTSGRTDTQYF.

The chain has TRBV27 and TRBJ1-2; perhaps TRBD1 as D (5 bases). The germline V and J ends were trimmed by 6 bases and 3 bases, with 14 bases remaining between them. Germline V gene data show CDR1 as MNHEY and CDR2 as SMNVEV (reference sequence). CDR3 length equals 14 residues. As DNA, the CDR3 is TGTGCCAGCAGACGGCCTGGACAAGACTATGGCTACACCTTC. This codes for CASRRPGQDYGYTF.

The CDR3 sequence is CASSLAGVSDVYNEQFF. The CDR3 DNA is TGTGCCAGCAGCTTAGCGGGGGTGTCGGACGTCTACAATGAGCAGTTCTTC. The V and J genes are TRBV7-3 and TRBJ2-1; 7 nucleotides match TRBD2. CDR1 SGHTA and CDR2 FQGTGA come from the germline V gene. The CDR3 has 17 amino acids. Trimming at V came to 2 bases and at J to 3 bases, leaving 10 bases not matched to a gene.

V is TRBV12-5 and J is TRBJ1-3; maybe TRBD1 (5 bases). Trimming shortened V by 5 bases and J by 4 bases, and 18 bases separated the two germline ends. From germline, CDR1 is LGHNT and CDR2 FRNRAP. CDR3 length: 16 amino acids. CDR3 nucleotide sequence: TGTGCTAGTGGTCTTCGACAAGGGGAGGCGGGAAACACCATATATTTT. Translated, it gives CASGLRQGEAGNTIYF.

CDR3 sequence: CASSLGVKYSPLHF. CDR3 coding DNA: TGTGCCAGCAGCCTAGGGGTCAAGTATTCACCCCTCCACTTT. This sequence joins TRBV27 and TRBJ1-6, with D perhaps TRBD1 (5 bases). Trimming removed 6 bases from V and 8 bases from J, with 14 bases in between. CDR1 MNHEY and CDR2 SMNVEV come from the germline V gene (reference sequence). The CDR3 contains 14 residues.

The chain combines TRBV19 with TRBJ1-5, with no clear D. The V gene lost 4 bases and the J gene lost 7 bases, with 20 bases spanning the gap. This CDR3 has 16 residues. Germline V lookup: CDR1 LNHDA, CDR2 SQIVND (reference sequence). The CDR3 coding sequence is TGTGCCAGTAGTAAAATAACAGTGTCGGGAGGGCAGCCCCAGCATTTT. It codes for CASSKITVSGGQPQHF.

V is TRBV5-4 and J is TRBJ2-3; the D is unclear. Per the germline V gene, CDR1 is SGHNT and CDR2 is YYREEE (reference sequence). The V and J ends lost 2 bases and 4 bases respectively, with 8 bases between them. This CDR3 has 13 residues. CDR3 sequence: CASSLGQADTQYF. In DNA, the CDR3 is TGTGCCAGCAGCTTAGGCCAGGCAGATACGCAGTATTTT.

V is TRBV4-2 and J is TRBJ2-5, with D tentatively TRBD2 (6 bases). The CDR3 has 15 amino acids. Trimming pared 4 bases from V and 5 bases from J, leaving 17 bases between. CDR1 is LGHNA and CDR2 is YNFKEQ in the germline V gene. DNA of the CDR3: TGTGCCAGCAGCCCTCCCAGAGACAGCGGGGAGACCCAGTACTTC. This encodes CASSPPRDSGETQYF.

Only a few counts were recorded for this clone. J is TRBJ1-3 and V is TRBV4-2; D remains ambiguous. The V and J ends lost 4 bases and 0 bases respectively, with 13 bases between them. Germline assignment: CDR1 LGHNA and CDR2 YNFKEQ. This CDR3 region has 16 residues. CDR3 region: CASSRTPGNSGNTIYF. The CDR3 nucleotides read TGTGCCAGCAGCCGCACACCGGGAAACTCTGGAAACACCATATATTTT.

There are a few counts of this clone. The chain carries TRBV27 and TRBJ1-2, with a possible D match to TRBD1 (5 bases). Trimming left V 3 bases short and J 8 bases short, with 10 bases between. CDR1 and CDR2 (germline): MNHEY, SMNVEV (reference sequence). The CDR3 runs to 12 residues. The CDR3 region has the DNA TGTGCCAGCAGTTTTGGGGGGGGAGGCTACACCTTC. It encodes CASSFGGGGYTF.

V usage is TRBV18 and J usage is TRBJ2-2; D is possibly TRBD2 (5 bases). V was shortened by 3 bases and J by 5 bases, with 10 bases between the two germline ends. From germline, CDR1 is KGHSH and CDR2 LQKENI. This CDR3 is 14 amino acids long. DNA for the CDR3: TGTGCCAGCTCACCTGAGACGGGAACCGGGGAGCTGTTTTTT. Its translation is CASSPETGTGELFF.

The chain recombines TRBV6-5 with TRBJ2-7, with 7 bases identical to TRBD1. J lost 3 bases, V lost 6 bases, and 5 bases had no gene match. This CDR3 has 13 residues. Germline loops: CDR1 MNHEY, CDR2 SVGAGI. The CDR3 loop is CASSKGTDYEQYF. Written as DNA, the CDR3 is TGTGCCAGCAGCAAGGGGACAGACTACGAGCAGTACTTC.

This clone was observed a single time. The chain joins TRBV10-1 to TRBJ2-3, with D perhaps matching TRBD2 (6 bases). V lost 5 bases to trimming and J lost 2 bases, with 14 bases between them. This CDR3 contains 15 residues. Germline lookup yields CDR1 WNHNN and CDR2 SYGVQD (reference sequence). In nucleotides, the CDR3 is TGCGCCAGCAGTCTTGTGGGGGGAACCACAGATACGCAGTATTTT. This sequence encodes CASSLVGGTTDTQYF.

This clone has only one observation. This sequence joins TRBV24-1 and TRBJ1-5; D unclear. Per the germline V gene, CDR1 is KGHDR and CDR2 is SFDVKD. V lost 7 bases and J lost 3, with 9 bases in between. The CDR3 runs to 13 residues. CDR3: CATRERDNQPQHF. The CDR3 nucleotides read TGTGCCACCAGGGAGAGGGACAATCAGCCCCAGCATTTT.

V is TRBV4-1 and J is TRBJ1-1; 7 bases agree with TRBD1. The V gene end was trimmed by 8 bases and the J gene end by 0 bases; junction bases not matched to a gene: 6. The CDR3 contains 14 residues. Germline V gene sequence: CDR1 MGHRA, CDR2 YSYEKL. CDR3 sequence reads: CASRRQGMNTEAFF. The CDR3 DNA reads as TGCGCCAGCCGGAGACAGGGCATGAACACTGAAGCTTTCTTT.

The V call is TRBV5-1, the J call TRBJ2-1, with TRBD2 matching over 12 bases. Germline trimming cut 2 bases from V and 2 bases from J; bases unmatched to any gene: 8. The CDR3 has 18 amino acids. Germline V gives CDR1 SGHRS, CDR2 YFSETQ. The DNA for the CDR3 is TGCGCCAGCAGCTTAAGGACTAGCGGGATCTTAACCTACAATGAGCAGTTCTTC. Translating gives CASSLRTSGILTYNEQFF.

The chain couples TRBV12-3 or TRBV12-4 to TRBJ1-1, with D tentatively TRBD1 (5 bases). CDR3 length: 12 amino acids. V lost 6 bases and J 6 bases, leaving 11 bases between the germline ends. This CDR3 is CASSPRDSEAFF. The CDR3 DNA is TGTGCCAGCAGCCCCAGGGATTCTGAAGCTTTCTTT.

The V gene is TRBV4-1, the J gene TRBJ2-7, with D maybe TRBD1 (5 bases). V lost 0 bases and J 4 bases, leaving 16 bases between the germline ends. This CDR3 region has 16 residues. Germline V gene lookup returns CDR1 MGHRA and CDR2 YSYEKL. The CDR3: CASSQDKTGTQYEQYF. As DNA, the CDR3 is TGCGCCAGCAGCCAAGATAAAACAGGCACGCAGTACGAGCAGTACTTC.

The chain uses TRBV6-5 and TRBJ2-1; 7 positions match TRBD2. V shed 0 bases, J shed 6 bases, and the junction held 5 bases outside the gene matches. The CDR3 is made up of 15 amino acids. Germline V gene data show CDR1 as MNHEY and CDR2 as SVGAGI. This CDR3 reads CASSYSLPSGNEQFF. The CDR3 DNA follows: TGTGCCAGCAGTTACTCCCTCCCTAGCGGCAATGAGCAGTTCTTC.

The chain combines TRBV4-3 with TRBJ1-1; D not certain. The CDR3 loop spans 13 amino acids. In germline, CDR1 is LGHNA, CDR2 YSLEER. V lost 8 bases, J lost 1 base, and 11 bases lay in between. CDR3 sequence reads: CASGRARNTEAFF. The DNA for the CDR3 is TGCGCCAGCGGCCGGGCACGGAACACTGAAGCTTTCTTT.

This rearrangement joins TRBV7-9 to TRBJ1-4; no clear D gene. Germline V gives CDR1 SEHNR, CDR2 FQNEAQ (reference sequence). Trimming left V 5 bases short and J 8 bases short, with 6 bases between. This CDR3 spans 11 amino acids. CDR3 in amino acids: CASSLTEKLFF. The CDR3 nucleotides read TGTGCCAGCAGCCTTACAGAAAAACTGTTTTTT.